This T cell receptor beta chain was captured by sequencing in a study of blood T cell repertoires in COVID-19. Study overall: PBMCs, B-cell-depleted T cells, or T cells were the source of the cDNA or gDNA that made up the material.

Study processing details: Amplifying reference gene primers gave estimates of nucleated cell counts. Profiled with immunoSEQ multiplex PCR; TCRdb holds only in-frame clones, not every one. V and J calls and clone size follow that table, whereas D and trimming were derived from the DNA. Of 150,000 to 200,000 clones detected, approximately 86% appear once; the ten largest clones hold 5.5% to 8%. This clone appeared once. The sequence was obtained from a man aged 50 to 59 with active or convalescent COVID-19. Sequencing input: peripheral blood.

The DNA for the CDR3 is TGTGCCAGCAGTGAAGCGGGCAGCTCCTATAATTCACCCCTCCACTTT. Protein product: CASSEAGSSYNSPLHF. The chain employs TRBV2 and TRBJ1-6; unclear D gene. Per germline, CDR1 SNHLY and CDR2 FYNNEI. The ends were cut back, 0 bases at V and 0 bases at J, with 6 bases in the middle. The CDR3 consists of 16 residues.